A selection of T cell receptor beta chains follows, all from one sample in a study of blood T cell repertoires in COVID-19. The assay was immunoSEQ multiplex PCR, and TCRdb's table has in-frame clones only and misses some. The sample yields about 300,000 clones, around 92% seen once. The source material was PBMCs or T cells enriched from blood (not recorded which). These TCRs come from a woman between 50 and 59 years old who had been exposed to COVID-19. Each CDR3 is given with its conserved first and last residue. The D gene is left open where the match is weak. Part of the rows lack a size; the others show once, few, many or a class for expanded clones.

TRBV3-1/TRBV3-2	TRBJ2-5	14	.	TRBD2	CASSGTSGDRTQYF	TGTGCCAGCAGCGGGACTAGCGGGGACCGGACCCAGTACTTC
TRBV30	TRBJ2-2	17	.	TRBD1	CAWSWRTGGYSGGELFF	TGTGCCTGGAGTTGGCGGACAGGGGGTTATTCGGGCGGGGAGCTGTTTTTT
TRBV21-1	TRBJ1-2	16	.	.	CASSKTGTGGDYGYTF	TGTGCCAGCAGCAAGACAGGGACAGGGGGAGACTATGGCTACACCTTC
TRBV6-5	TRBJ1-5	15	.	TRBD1	CASRTTGGYDQPQHF	TGTGCCAGCAGGACGACAGGGGGGTACGATCAGCCCCAGCATTTT
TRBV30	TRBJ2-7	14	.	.	CAWSVSQGAYEQYF	TGTGCCTGGAGTGTGAGTCAGGGCGCCTACGAGCAGTACTTC
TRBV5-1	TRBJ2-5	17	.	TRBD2	CASSYGTSGGAAETQYF	TGCGCCAGCAGCTACGGGACTAGCGGGGGGGCTGCAGAGACCCAGTACTTC
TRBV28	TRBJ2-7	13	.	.	CASRATGPYEQYF	TGTGCCAGCAGGGCGACAGGTCCCTACGAGCAGTACTTC
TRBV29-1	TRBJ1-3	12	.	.	CSAEGAGNTIYF	TGCAGCGCCGAGGGGGCTGGAAACACCATATATTTT
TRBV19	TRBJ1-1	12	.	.	CASSHRVTEAFF	TGTGCCAGTAGTCACAGGGTCACTGAAGCTTTCTTT
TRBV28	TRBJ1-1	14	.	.	CASREGGPNTEAFF	TGTGCCAGCAGAGAGGGGGGGCCGAACACTGAAGCTTTCTTT
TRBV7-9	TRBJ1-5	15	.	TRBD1	CASSQGQGVNQPQHF	TGTGCCAGCAGCCAGGGACAGGGGGTCAATCAGCCCCAGCATTTT
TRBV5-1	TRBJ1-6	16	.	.	CASSSTGPSENSPLHF	TGCGCCAGCAGCTCTACGGGTCCGTCGGAGAATTCACCCCTCCACTTT
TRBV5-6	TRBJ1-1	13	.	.	CASSPTQNTEAFF	TGTGCCAGCAGCCCCACACAGAACACTGAAGCTTTCTTT
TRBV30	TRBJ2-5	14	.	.	CAWGSGRGEETQYF	TGTGCCTGGGGCAGTGGCCGCGGGGAAGAGACCCAGTACTTC
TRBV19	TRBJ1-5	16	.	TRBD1	CASNQQGARNNQPQHF	TGTGCCAGTAACCAACAGGGGGCGCGGAACAATCAGCCCCAGCATTTT
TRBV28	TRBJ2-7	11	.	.	CATLTGGEQYF	TGTGCCACCCTTACTGGTGGCGAGCAGTACTTC
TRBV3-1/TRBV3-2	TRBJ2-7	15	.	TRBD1	CASSQEGTGLHEQYF	TGTGCCAGCAGCCAAGAAGGGACAGGGCTACACGAGCAGTACTTC
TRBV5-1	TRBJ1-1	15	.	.	CASSLVTGWNTEAFF	TGCGCCAGCAGCTTGGTAACAGGGTGGAACACTGAAGCTTTCTTT
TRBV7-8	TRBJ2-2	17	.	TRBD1	CASSLGGGTANTGELFF	TGTGCCAGCAGCTTAGGGGGTGGGACAGCGAACACCGGGGAGCTGTTTTTT
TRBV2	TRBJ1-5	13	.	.	CASSVGGFQPQHF	TGTGCCAGCAGTGTTGGAGGATTTCAGCCCCAGCATTTT
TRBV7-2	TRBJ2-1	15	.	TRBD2	CASSPQRGSYNEQFF	TGTGCCAGCAGCCCCCAGCGGGGCTCCTACAATGAGCAGTTCTTC
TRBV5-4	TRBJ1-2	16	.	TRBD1	CASSASGQGTNYGYTF	TGTGCCAGCAGCGCCTCAGGACAGGGCACGAACTATGGCTACACCTTC
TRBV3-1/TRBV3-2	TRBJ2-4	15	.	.	CASSQDIPGGDIQYF	TGTGCCAGCAGCCAAGATATCCCGGGCGGGGACATTCAGTACTTC
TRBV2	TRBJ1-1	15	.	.	CASSVMGTKNTEAFF	TGTGCCAGCAGTGTGATGGGGACAAAGAACACTGAAGCTTTCTTT
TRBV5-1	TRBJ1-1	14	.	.	CASSLGGLNTEAFF	TGCGCCAGCAGCTTGGGAGGATTGAACACTGAAGCTTTCTTT
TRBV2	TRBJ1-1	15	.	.	CASSDPYRGGTEAFF	TGTGCCAGCAGTGATCCCTACCGGGGTGGCACTGAAGCTTTCTTT
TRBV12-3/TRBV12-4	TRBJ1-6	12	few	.	CASRGQHSPLHF	TGTGCCAGCAGAGGACAGCATTCACCCCTCCACTTT
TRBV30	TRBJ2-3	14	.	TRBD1	CAWGQGIGADTQYF	TGTGCCTGGGGACAGGGGATCGGGGCAGATACGCAGTATTTT
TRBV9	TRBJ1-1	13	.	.	CASSVGSGTEAFF	TGTGCCAGCAGCGTAGGATCCGGGACTGAAGCTTTCTTT
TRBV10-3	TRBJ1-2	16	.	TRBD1	CAISGAGQGVGYGYTF	TGTGCCATCAGTGGAGCGGGACAGGGGGTCGGCTATGGCTACACCTTC
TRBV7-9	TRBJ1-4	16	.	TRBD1	CASSRPRTGPNEKLFF	TGTGCCAGCAGCCGACCCAGGACAGGACCTAATGAAAAACTGTTTTTT
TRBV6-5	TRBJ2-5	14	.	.	CATQVTWAQETQYF	TGTGCCACCCAAGTTACGTGGGCCCAAGAGACCCAGTACTTC
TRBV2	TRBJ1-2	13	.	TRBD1	CASLRTGNYGYTF	TGTGCCAGCTTAAGGACAGGGAACTATGGCTACACCTTC
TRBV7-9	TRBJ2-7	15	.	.	CASSFAYRDSYEQYF	TGTGCCAGCAGCTTCGCGTACAGGGATTCCTACGAGCAGTACTTC
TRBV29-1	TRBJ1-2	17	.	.	CSVVRLSSLDSFYGYTF	TGCAGCGTTGTTCGTTTGAGTTCATTGGACAGTTTCTATGGCTACACCTTC
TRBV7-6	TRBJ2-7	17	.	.	CASSLRVQGSGTYEQYF	TGTGCCAGCAGCTTAAGGGTACAGGGTAGTGGGACCTACGAGCAGTACTTC
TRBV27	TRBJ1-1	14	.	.	CASSLTAVNTEAFF	TGTGCCAGCAGTCTGACGGCGGTGAACACTGAAGCTTTCTTT
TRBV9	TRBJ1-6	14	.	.	CASSVATGNSPLHF	TGTGCCAGCAGCGTAGCTACAGGGAACTCACCCCTCCACTTT
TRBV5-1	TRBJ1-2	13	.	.	CASSQDSTSGYTF	.
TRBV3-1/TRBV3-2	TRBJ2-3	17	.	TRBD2	CASSQGGGLASTDTQYF	TGTGCCAGCAGCCAAGGCGGGGGACTGGCTAGCACAGATACGCAGTATTTT
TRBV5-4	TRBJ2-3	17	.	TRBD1	CASSPPGQRINTDTQYF	TGTGCCAGCAGCCCGCCGGGACAGCGAATAAACACAGATACGCAGTATTTT
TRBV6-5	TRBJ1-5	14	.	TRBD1	CASRVVGGRQPQHF	TGTGCCAGCAGGGTAGTAGGGGGCCGTCAGCCCCAGCATTTT
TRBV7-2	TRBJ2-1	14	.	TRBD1	CASSSGQGKNEQFF	TGTGCCAGCAGCTCGGGACAGGGTAAGAATGAGCAGTTCTTC
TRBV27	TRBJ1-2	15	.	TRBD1	CASSLGTGGFYGYTF	TGTGCCAGCAGTTTGGGGACAGGGGGCTTTTATGGCTACACCTTC